Listed here are 25 T cell receptor beta chains from one sample, sequenced in a study of OX40 agonist ivuxolimab in advanced cancers. Profiled with immunoSEQ multiplex PCR; TCRdb holds only in-frame clones, not every one. Here the sample spans 55,000 to 85,000 clones, more than 70% being singletons. Sample: CD4+ or CD8+ T cells sorted from blood, taken in a trial of the OX40 agonist ivuxolimab. The receptors shown here come from an adult with an advanced solid tumor such as melanoma, head and neck, liver or kidney cancer.

This chain uses TRBV7-9 with TRBJ2-3; no definite D call. V shed 5 bases and J shed 2 bases, with 8 bases lying between them. The CDR3 covers 13 residues. CDR1 is SEHNR and CDR2 is FQNEAQ in the germline V gene (reference sequence). CDR3 in amino acids: CASSPRDTDTQYF. CDR3 coding DNA: TGTGCCAGCAGCCCCCGAGACACAGATACGCAGTATTTT.

V usage is TRBV2 and J usage is TRBJ1-6, with D maybe TRBD1 (6 bases). CDR3 length equals 16 residues. V was pared by 7 bases and J by 7 bases, with 20 bases between. Germline CDR1 is SNHLY and CDR2 is FYNNEI. CDR3 loop: CASIIFRRGTNSPLHF. In nucleotides, the CDR3 is TGTGCCAGCATAATCTTTAGGCGGGGGACAAATTCACCCCTCCACTTT. The full variable domain, its missing parts supplied by reference TRBV2 and TRBJ1-6, is EPEVTQTPSHQVTQMGQEVILRCVPISNHLYFYWYRQILGQKVEFLVSFYNNEISEKSEIFDDQFSVERPDGSNFTLKIRSTKLEDSAMYFCASIIFRRGTNSPLHFGNGTRLTVT.

The V and J genes are TRBV5-1 and TRBJ2-2, with D unclear. CDR1 is SGHRS and CDR2 is YFSETQ in the germline V gene. The CDR3 is made up of 14 amino acids. With 0 bases removed from V and 3 bases from J, the gap between germline ends came to 6 bases. CDR3 nucleotide sequence: TGCGCCAGCAGCTTGGTTAGTGACACCGGGGAGCTGTTTTTT. Translation: CASSLVSDTGELFF.

Remarks on this clone: An end of the junction differs from the germline gene, which may be a read error. The genes are TRBV6-1 and TRBJ1-2; TRBD1 aligns across 7 bases. The CDR3 extends over 16 amino acids. Germline V CDR1 and CDR2: MNHNS, SASEGT. CDR3 residues: CASSQAMRGQGYGYTF. Written as DNA, the CDR3 is TGTGCCAGCAGTCAAGCCATGAGGGGGCAGGGCTATGGCTACACCTTC.

The chain carries TRBV12-5 and TRBJ2-3; tentatively, D is TRBD2 (6 bases). The V gene lost 6 bases and the J gene lost 4 bases, with 11 bases spanning the gap. Looked up from germline, CDR1 is LGHNT and CDR2 is FRNRAP. The CDR3 contains 13 residues. The CDR3 bases are TGTGCTAGTGGACTAGCAGGAGCAGATACGCAGTATTTT. Its protein is CASGLAGADTQYF. Using reference TRBV12-5 and TRBJ2-3 for the parts outside the CDR3, the full variable domain is DARVTQTPRHKVTEMGQEVTMRCQPILGHNTVFWYRQTMMQGLELLAYFRNRAPLDDSGMPKDRFSAEMPDATLATLKIQPSEPRDSAVYFCASGLAGADTQYFGPGTRLTVL.

The rearrangement uses TRBV14 and TRBJ2-3; no firm D call. V was cut by 4 bases and J by 2 bases, with 10 bases left in between. CDR1 and CDR2 from the germline V gene are SGHDN and FVKESK. The CDR3 runs 14 residues. The CDR3 is CASSRRGSTDTQYF. The CDR3 DNA is TGTGCCAGCAGCCGCCGCGGTTCCACAGATACGCAGTATTTT.

V is TRBV29-1 and J is TRBJ2-3, with 8 bases matching TRBD2. V dropped 7 bases and J dropped 0; count of bases not matched to a gene: 3. CDR1 and CDR2 (germline): SQVTM, ANQGSEA. This CDR3 has 13 residues. The CDR3 loop reads CSGAGGSTDTQYF. In DNA form, the CDR3 reads TGCAGCGGTGCGGGGGGTAGCACAGATACGCAGTATTTT.

The rearrangement joins TRBV29-1 to TRBJ2-2; no definite D call. CDR3 length: 13 amino acids. Germline CDR1 reads SQVTM; CDR2 reads ANQGSEA. V shed 4 bases and J shed 2 bases, with 8 bases lying between them. The CDR3 DNA reads TGCAGCGTTGGGCAGCAAAACACCGGGGAGCTGTTTTTT. It yields the protein CSVGQQNTGELFF.

The chain uses TRBV12-5 and TRBJ2-7; no reliable D call. V shed 2 bases and J shed 1 base, with 9 bases lying between them. The CDR3 has 14 amino acids. Germline V CDR1 and CDR2: LGHNT, FRNRAP. This chain's CDR3 is CASGLSGTSYEQYF. CDR3 in DNA: TGTGCTAGTGGTTTGTCCGGCACTTCCTACGAGCAGTACTTC.

The chain joins TRBV7-2 to TRBJ1-6; maybe TRBD1 (6 bases). Germline V gene lookup returns CDR1 SGHTA and CDR2 FQGNSA. This CDR3 region has 19 residues. Trimming cost V 1 base and J 0 bases, with 16 bases left between them. CDR3 residues: CASSLVGGRGSSYNSPLHF. DNA of the CDR3: TGTGCCAGCAGCTTAGTTGGAGGGAGGGGGAGCTCCTATAATTCACCCCTCCACTTT.

CDR3 protein: CASSPGLKEDTIYF. The CDR3 nucleotides are TGTGCCAGCAGCCCGGGTCTGAAGGAGGACACCATATATTTT. V gene TRBV6-1 combines with J gene TRBJ1-3, with D uncertain. CDR1 and CDR2 (germline): MNHNS, SASEGT. Trimming took 6 bases from V and 8 from J, leaving 17 bases between them. The CDR3 extends over 14 amino acids.

The rearrangement uses TRBV18 and TRBJ1-3; no clear D. Between the trimmed V and J ends, which lost 3 bases and 3 bases, there was a span of 9 bases. The germline V gene encodes CDR1 KGHSH and CDR2 LQKENI. The CDR3 has 14 residues. The CDR3 spells CASSPPSGGNTIYF. Here the CDR3 DNA reads TGTGCCAGCTCACCCCCTTCAGGTGGAAACACCATATATTTT.

The V gene is TRBV12-5, the J gene TRBJ2-1, with a tentative D call TRBD1 (6 bases). Deletions cut 6 bases from V and 5 bases from J, with 14 bases between. The length of the CDR3 is 14 residues. The germline CDR1 and CDR2 sequences are LGHNT and FRNRAP. CDR3 in DNA: TGTGCTAGTGGCTCTGGGACAATTAACAATGAGCAGTTCTTC. This sequence encodes CASGSGTINNEQFF.

This chain uses TRBV6-5 with TRBJ1-5, with D hard to call. The germline gives CDR1 MNHEY, CDR2 SVGAGI. CDR3 size: 15 residues. V was pared by 1 base and J by 0 bases, with 7 bases between. CDR3 amino acids: CASSYYSDSNQPQHF. The CDR3 DNA reads as TGTGCCAGCAGTTACTACAGCGATAGCAATCAGCCCCAGCATTTT.

V gene TRBV2 combines with J gene TRBJ2-4, with TRBD2 as a possible D gene (5 bases). CDR3 length equals 14 residues. Germline V lookup: CDR1 SNHLY, CDR2 FYNNEI. Trimming pared 6 bases from V and 1 base from J, leaving 10 bases between. The CDR3 spells CASRETSAKNIQYF. CDR3 sequence (DNA): TGTGCCAGCAGGGAAACTAGTGCCAAAAACATTCAGTACTTC.

This clone was recorded once. This sequence joins TRBV6-5 and TRBJ2-3; D is unclear. Germline V gives CDR1 MNHEY, CDR2 SVGAGI. Deletions cut 7 bases from V and 11 bases from J, with 16 bases between. The CDR3 totals 12 residues. CDR3: CASTTTGSQQYF. The CDR3 region has the DNA TGTGCCAGCACCACGACGGGCAGCCAGCAGTATTTT.

The chain couples TRBV19 to TRBJ1-1; 7 bases align to TRBD1. The CDR3 is made up of 13 amino acids. The V and J ends lost 6 bases and 5 bases, in that order; junction bases with no gene match: 6. Looked up from germline, CDR1 is LNHDA and CDR2 is SQIVND (reference sequence). The CDR3 region is CASRSTGRTEAFF. The CDR3 bases are TGTGCCAGTAGATCGACAGGGAGGACTGAAGCTTTCTTT.

The rearrangement uses TRBV7-2 and TRBJ2-2, with TRBD2 identical over 16 bases. Germline CDR1 is SGHTA and CDR2 is FQGNSA. V was pared by 5 bases and J by 7 bases, with 4 bases of the junction left unmatched. The CDR3 covers 16 residues. CDR3 DNA sequence: TGTGCCAGCAGCCCGGGACTAGCGGGGGGGTTCGGGGAGCTGTTTTTT. Protein product: CASSPGLAGGFGELFF.

This clone came up once. This chain uses TRBV4-3 with TRBJ2-7; the match to TRBD2 covers 7 bases. CDR1 and CDR2 from the germline V gene are LGHNA and YSLEER. The length of the CDR3 is 14 residues. The J segment lost 4 bases and the V segment lost 1 base, leaving 4 bases of the junction unmatched. CDR3 in amino acids: CASSQAGGAYEQYF. CDR3 coding DNA: TGCGCCAGCAGCCAAGCGGGGGGTGCGTACGAGCAGTACTTC.

This clone appeared a few times. The chain employs TRBV7-9 and TRBJ1-2, with 7 nucleotides matching TRBD1. The length of the CDR3 is 12 residues. V was pared by 10 bases and J by 7 bases, with 9 bases of the junction left unmatched. CDR1 and CDR2 (germline): SEHNR, FQNEAQ (reference sequence). DNA for the CDR3: TGTGCCACCTTTGAGGGGGCGACTGGCTACACCTTC. This encodes CATFEGATGYTF.

The rearrangement joins TRBV7-9 to TRBJ1-2; D is perhaps TRBD1 (6 bases). From germline, CDR1 is SEHNR and CDR2 FQNEAQ (reference sequence). The CDR3 contains 15 residues. Trimming took 5 bases from V and 7 from J, leaving 20 bases between them. The CDR3 is CASSPTGRGAVGYTF. CDR3 nucleotide sequence: TGTGCCAGCAGCCCAACTGGGCGGGGGGCGGTTGGCTACACCTTC.

The chain links TRBV4-1 to TRBJ1-1; D possibly corresponds to TRBD1 (6 bases). This CDR3 has 17 amino acids. Trimming stripped 4 bases from V and 0 bases from J, with 18 bases between. Germline V gene sequence: CDR1 MGHRA, CDR2 YSYEKL. CDR3 protein: CASSPQPGGLMNTEAFF. As DNA, the CDR3 is TGCGCCAGCAGCCCCCAACCGGGGGGCCTCATGAACACTGAAGCTTTCTTT.

The J gene is TRBJ2-3, the V gene TRBV15, with D possibly TRBD2 on 5 matching bases. V lost 3 bases to trimming and J lost 4 bases, with 11 bases between them. Per germline, CDR1 LNHNV and CDR2 YYDKDF (reference sequence). The CDR3 is 14 residues long. The CDR3 DNA sequence: TGTGCCACCAGCAGGGGCACTAGTGCAGATACGCAGTATTTT. Its translation: CATSRGTSADTQYF.

The CDR3 reads CASSPARLHYGYTF. The CDR3 nucleotides read TGTGCCAGCAGCCCCGCAAGGCTGCACTATGGCTACACCTTC. This rearrangement joins TRBV7-9 to TRBJ1-2, with D unresolved. Germline values: CDR1 SEHNR, CDR2 FQNEAQ (reference sequence). This CDR3 contains 14 residues. Deletions cut 5 bases from V and 3 bases from J, with 13 bases between.

This rearrangement joins TRBV29-1 to TRBJ1-1; the D is unclear. The germline V gene has CDR1 SQVTM and CDR2 ANQGSEA. V lost 7 bases and J 0 bases, leaving 9 bases between the germline ends. This CDR3 spans 12 amino acids. The CDR3 sequence is CSGTRMNTEAFF. CDR3 coding DNA: TGCAGCGGGACGAGAATGAACACTGAAGCTTTCTTT.